This record looks at one TCR beta chain sequence and its context. This clone appeared a few times. This clone's antigen is unknown. No base qualities exist here, and no much larger clone lies one base off it. The cohort was made up of under 800 healthy bone marrow donors. At the time of sampling, every cohort member was nominally healthy, though immune exposures that went unrecorded were likely present. The donor tested CMV seronegative and was one of the 352 seronegative cohort members. A peripheral blood sample was collected from each donor, and TCR beta sequencing was performed on peripheral blood mononuclear cells. Genomic DNA was extracted from the blood cell samples with the Qiagen DNeasy Blood Extraction Kit. This record comes from a study of cytomegalovirus exposure and HLA in healthy donors (dated by TCRdb to about 2017). With respect to the entire study: In an earlier analysis of under 600 of the donors, around 290 Gb of sequence data and approximately 100 million unique TCR beta sequences from about 180 million T cells were reported. Roughly 320 gigabases of sequencing data and around 85 million unique TCR sequences made up an early release that covered approximately 700 HLA-typed donors. Of the roughly 400 genotyped donors, approximately 80% were placed in the genetic ancestry cluster associated with self-reported Caucasian donors. The study aimed to test whether cataloging public T cell receptors could reveal signatures of past pathogen exposure. The study used immunosequencing to profile the T cell repertoires of 670 or so subjects and linked those repertoires to cytomegalovirus serostatus. Along with the roughly 710-subject first cohort, a separate validation cohort of 120 different subjects was used. To predict cytomegalovirus infection status, the study brought together high-throughput TCR immunosequencing, statistical association of individual TCRs with disease status, and machine learning. In a later analysis, previously published TCR beta repertoires from 670 or so donors were re-analyzed and high-resolution HLA genotyping was added so that TCR occurrence patterns could be studied. In the later analysis, no new phenotypic data were used to find candidate immune exposures; instead, reliance was placed on TCR beta sequences and their occurrence across donors. In an earlier analysis of roughly 600 of the donors, high-throughput TCR beta sequencing was used to judge whether each TCR beta V gene segment behaved as functional or pseudogenic. Donor age, sex, ethnicity and CMV serostatus were compiled together with the repertoire data. Genome-wide SNP genotypes for about 55% of the roughly 670 donors were used in a later genetic analysis, which treated that subset as a discovery cohort. All discovery cohort repertoires had been generated using a single sequencing platform. Both class I and class II loci were covered by HLA typing, at four-digit resolution. Typing coverage varied by locus: 629-630 donors for A, B, C, DRB1 and DQB1; roughly 510 for DQA1; approximately 610 for DPA1; about 450 for DPB1. Because of strong linkage in the cohort, roughly five DR-DQ haplotypes were treated as single units for association and clustering. Among over 350 genotyped donors of the cohort, an average of approximately 240,000 unique TCR beta nucleotide sequences were sequenced per donor, 15% to 20% of them non-productive. General findings and caveats noted by the study authors: A further reported finding was that TCR beta sequences accurately predicted the HLA-A and HLA-B alleles for most subjects in the first cohort. Because counts were too low, 15 or so rarely observed V segments, including chromosome 9 orphons, were excluded from the earlier analysis of 587 of the donors. Linkage disequilibrium might explain the correlated functional status among segregating V segments, but an unknown experimental factor could not be excluded. The presence/absence analyses assumed that sequencing depth was roughly uniform across donors, and that assumption may not be true. The study listed 164 TCR beta chains as associated with cytomegalovirus. In a later analysis, HLA-associated TCR beta chains showed more clonal expansion and lower generation probabilities than non-associated chains that were equally common. At a false discovery rate of 0.05, a later analysis linked around 17,000 TCR beta sequences to specific HLA alleles. According to the authors, the approach could potentially be generalized to other disease states and immunological phenotypes. The classifier was reported to diagnose cytomegalovirus status with high specificity and sensitivity in both the original and validation cohorts. A cluster of highly shared sequence variants was judged likely to represent a technical artifact of the sequencing pipeline. In a later analysis, most CMV-associated TCR beta chains were found to appear HLA-restricted, with HLA associations seemingly driven largely by CMV exposure. In a later analysis, TCR association rates were found to vary across HLA loci, with the most associated TCRs seen for DRB1 alleles and the fewest for HLA-C alleles. Only TCR beta chains were sequenced in this cohort, and the absence of alpha or paired-chain data limited detectable features. In vitro tests confirmed that a few of the cytomegalovirus-associated TCR beta chains recognize cytomegalovirus antigens. V-gene and J-gene trimming of TCR beta chains was associated with a missense DCLRE1C variant in a later genetic analysis, and the association was replicated in an independent cohort. According to a later analysis, parvovirus B19, influenza, CMV and Epstein-Barr virus appeared linked to several top co-occurrence clusters. Because HLA typing was missing for some donors at each locus, association tests included only the typed subset. Some IMGT-functional V segments, including TRBV6-2 and TRBV6-3, could not be distinguished by the 87-base-pair reads and were therefore excluded. When HLA alleles, especially DR and DQ, strongly co-occurred, attributing TCR associations to individual alleles was difficult. Most TCR sequences were observed very rarely across donors, whereas some public TCRs were present in many individuals. An earlier analysis of around 540 of the donors showed that most TCR beta V segments appeared in productive rearrangements either about 90% or about 30% of the time, which broadly matched IMGT annotations. Immune exposure information for the cohort was limited to CMV serostatus. A later genetic analysis reported fewer N-insertions in productive TCRs among donors in an Asian-associated ancestry cluster than the approximately 700-donor mean.

Preparation of the library involved the immunoSEQ multiplex PCR assay. For the multiplex PCR, a mixture combining 60 forward primers for TCR Vbeta segments and 13 reverse primers for TCR Jbeta segments was used. The CDR3 region of rearranged TCR beta genes was amplified from genomic DNA with a multiplex PCR assay. The Illumina HiSeq System was used to sequence the amplified TCR beta libraries as 87-base-pair reads. The original pipeline was this. In a later analysis, 80 million or so unique TCR beta chains were counted across the 650 to 700 repertoires, and roughly 9.9 million of these chains were shared by at least two donors. Raw reads were error-corrected and collapsed into unique sequences with a nearest-neighbor algorithm that merged closely related sequences to remove PCR and sequencing errors. To assign V, D and J gene segments, CDR3 sequences were aligned to IMGT reference sequences. For a sequence to be retained, at least a six-nucleotide match to both a V gene segment and a J gene segment was required. Rearrangements were classified as productive when the CDR3 lacked stop codons and remained in frame with V and J, and all other rearrangements were classified as non-productive. Following IMGT convention, CDR3 was defined as the stretch from the second conserved V-encoded cysteine up to the conserved J-encoded phenylalanine. Sequences without an unambiguous match to a single V gene segment were excluded from the earlier analysis of a few hundred of the donors. An earlier analysis of almost 600 of the donors classified V segments as functional when productive rearrangements were above 56.7% and as segregating when the standard deviation between donors was above 5%. A statistical classification framework was built for diagnosing cytomegalovirus status from the catalog of TCR beta chain sequences. In a later analysis, V and J genes were assigned by comparing TCR nucleotide sequences against IMGT/GENE-DB human TR gene sequences. Using the TCRdist pipeline, a later analysis assigned CDR3 sequences along with most-parsimonious VDJ recombination scenarios. In a later analysis, each TCR beta chain was defined by its CDR3 amino acid sequence together with its V-gene family, and reads without a unique V-gene family were excluded. In a later analysis, 450 to 600 highly shared, low-generation-probability nucleotide sequences were removed to address suspected cross-contamination and a sequencing artifact. In a later analysis, a clonal expansion index for each public chain was calculated from normalized within-repertoire ranks of inferred template counts. A later analysis computed generation probabilities with a VDJ recombination model fitted to out-of-frame rearrangements, and checked the results against IGoR. A later analysis scored TCR-TCR, TCR-HLA and TCR-CMV co-occurrence with hypergeometric tests, applying a repertoire-size bias correction to TCR pairs. In a later analysis, false discovery rates were estimated by permuting HLA or CMV assignments 20 times. In a later analysis, co-occurring TCRs were grouped using DBSCAN, with TCRdist sequence similarity added in when clustering inside HLA-allele-positive subsets. For co-occurrence clustering, repertoires with fewer than 30,000 or more than 120,000 public chains were excluded, along with five or six repertoires with anomalous nucleotide sharing. Here the immuneACCESS table is served through TCRdb, limited to in-frame sequences with V and J called. Missing clones are a known gap in these copies; in checked studies unresolved V genes cover under half, and the rest lacks a known reason. That table supplies the V and J calls and clone size; D and trimming were determined from the DNA. Here the sample has around 120,000 clones; around 10% occur a single time. The top ten hold 3% of the sample.

Measured from the cysteine to the phenylalanine, the CDR3 is 14 residues long. The kept DNA is CDR3 alone, 42 bases in frame from the first base. The sequence was collected from a man aged 25 to 40 in good health and CMV-seronegative. Sequencing input: PBMCs. Recombination linked TRBV7-5 to TRBJ2-7; the listed D gene, TRBD1, was not tested against the DNA. TRBV7-5 is classified as a pseudogene. The CDR3 region reads CARSLSQGSYEQYF. The DNA reads as follows: TGTGCCAGAAGCTTATCGCAGGGGTCGTACGAGCAGTACTTC.